This T cell receptor (beta chain) was profiled in a study of T cell responses to AZD1222 COVID-19 vaccine. As to this clone: Its target is unknown.

Trimming took 0 bases from V and 7 from J; bases not matched to a gene: 6. Germline V gives CDR1 ENHRY, CDR2 SYGVKD. The CDR3 spans 16 residues. Study results and caveats: Regions left unmutated in variants are reportedly the target of nearly half of spike-specific TCRs. Donors were mostly white British, more females; clonal diversity possibly underestimated.

TCRdb's copy holds only in-frame clones and misses some; the assay was immunoSEQ multiplex PCR. The repertoire holds tens of thousands of clones, with 92% as singletons. The input for sequencing was peripheral blood, taken 28 days after the second AZD1222 dose. V and J are TRBV10-3 and TRBJ2-4; TRBD2 aligns across 10 bases. This TCR was sampled from an adult who received the AZD1222 COVID-19 vaccine. This CDR3 is CAISESPSGSKNIQYF. The CDR3, as DNA: TGTGCCATCAGTGAGTCCCCTAGCGGGAGTAAGAACATTCAGTACTTC.